Reported below is one T cell receptor beta chain. Its specificity is unknown. The data are from a study of shared clonotypes between healthy human individuals. Study outcomes and limitations: Naive CD4 clonotypes overlapped across a few donors at about 5%. Few donors restricted represented genetic and exposure-history diversity. Researchers found naive subsets generally carried larger estimated richness than memory subsets.

The table came from immunoSEQ multiplex PCR; TCRdb's copy has only in-frame clones and leaves some out. Of some 2,100,000 clones listed, under 97% are singletons. Germline V gives CDR1 MGHDK, CDR2 SYGVNS. The ends were cut back, 4 bases at V and 8 bases at J, with 12 bases in the middle. This CDR3 has 13 amino acids. The sequence derives from a man younger than 30 in good health. The sample taken for sequencing was naive CD4+ T cells sorted from blood. The subset: CD45RA+ positively selected. J is TRBJ1-5 and V is TRBV25-1; no definite D call. The CDR3 DNA reads TGTGCCAGCAGTGGGGAGGGCACAGAGCCCCAGCATTTT. Translation: CASSGEGTEPQHF.